This T cell receptor beta chain was identified in a study of read filtering for tumor transcriptome and immune sequencing. From about 400 ng of RNA, a library with molecular barcoded alpha/delta and beta/gamma adaptors was made. TCRdb ran MiXCR on the reads and lists one entry per CDR3 protein. The table lists 39,000 or so distinct CDR3 sequences, over 11% of them singletons. CDR3 length equals 14 residues. CDR1 and CDR2 from the germline V gene are DFQATT and SNEGSKA (reference sequence). V was pared by 1 base and J by 5 bases, with 14 bases between. This clonotype was seen repeatedly, ten times or more. Sampling of bone marrow took place during active disease in every patient.

The chain has TRBV20-1 and TRBJ1-1; D is perhaps TRBD1 (6 bases). The receptor comes from a donor at least 40 years old with multiple myeloma. The sequenced sample was a population of CD138-negative cells sorted from bone marrow. This CDR3 is CSARARGARTEAFF. DNA of the CDR3: TGCAGTGCTAGAGCGCGGGGGGCGAGGACTGAAGCTTTCTTT.